This T cell receptor beta chain was documented in a study of control samples from healthy donors and cancer patients. The length of the CDR3 is 17 residues. Germline V gene data show CDR1 as SGHDT and CDR2 as YYEEEE. V was cut by 1 base and J by 0 bases, with 14 bases left in between. The repertoire was sequenced with immunoSEQ multiplex PCR; TCRdb's copy has only in-frame clones and lacks some. The sample lists over 150,000 clones; just over 95% were seen once. The sequence was obtained from a woman aged 25-40 years in good health. This chain connects TRBV5-6 to TRBJ1-3; the D is unclear. The sequenced sample consisted of blood. CDR3 in DNA: TGTGCCAGCAGCTTGTCCCCCTTGATAAGCTCTGGAAACACCATATATTTT. Residues: CASSLSPLISSGNTIYF.